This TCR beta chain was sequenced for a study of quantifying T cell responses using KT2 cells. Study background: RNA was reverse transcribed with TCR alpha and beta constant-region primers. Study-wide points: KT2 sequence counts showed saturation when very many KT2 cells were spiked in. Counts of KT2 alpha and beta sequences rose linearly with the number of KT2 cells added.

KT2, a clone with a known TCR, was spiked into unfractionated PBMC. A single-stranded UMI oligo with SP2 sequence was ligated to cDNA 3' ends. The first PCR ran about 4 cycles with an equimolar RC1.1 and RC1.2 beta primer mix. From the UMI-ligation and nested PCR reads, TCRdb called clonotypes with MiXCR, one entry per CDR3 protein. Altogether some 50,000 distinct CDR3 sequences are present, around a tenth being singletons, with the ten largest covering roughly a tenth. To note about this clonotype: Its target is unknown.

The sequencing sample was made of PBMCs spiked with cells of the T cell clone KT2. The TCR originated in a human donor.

In DNA form, the CDR3 reads TGCAGCGTTGAAGTTGGAGCGGGAGATCGGGAGCAGTACTTC. As protein: CSVEVGAGDREQYF. The chain employs TRBV29-1 and TRBJ2-7; TRBD2 agrees at 8 bases. Per germline, CDR1 SQVTM and CDR2 ANQGSEA. This CDR3 spans 14 amino acids. V lost 1 base, J lost 7 bases, and 9 bases stayed unmatched.